This is a list of T cell receptor beta chains from one sample in a study of T cell responses to AZD1222 COVID-19 vaccine. Generated by immunoSEQ multiplex PCR, the TCRdb table keeps only in-frame clones and is missing some. This sample has 130,000 to 150,000 clones, with under 95% found just once. This sample comprised peripheral blood, obtained on day 0 of AZD1222 vaccination. These receptor sequences come from an adult in good health. Each CDR3 is given with its conserved first and last residue. Fields, in order: clone size, D gene, V gene, J gene, CDR3 DNA, CDR3 protein. D genes are given only for firm matches. Clone size appears in some rows only: once, few, many, or a class for an expanded clone.

>NA|NA|TRBV6-6|TRBJ1-6
TGTGCCAGCAGTTACGCAGGGACTAATTCACCCCTCCACTTT
CASSYAGTNSPLHF
>NA|TRBD1|TRBV2|TRBJ1-5
TGTGCCAGCGGCCGGGACAGGGGCAATCAGCCCCAGCATTTT
CASGRDRGNQPQHF
>NA|NA|TRBV5-8|TRBJ1-6
TGTGCCAGCAGCTTGCAGGGGCCCCAAAGTTCACCCCTCCACTTT
CASSLQGPQSSPLHF
>NA|NA|TRBV2|TRBJ1-5
TGTGCCAGCAGTATTGACGGGCCCCAGCATTTT
CASSIDGPQHF
>NA|TRBD2|TRBV18|TRBJ2-7
TGTGCCAGCTCACCGACCCCAGCGGGAGGTGGGTACGAGCAGTACTTC
CASSPTPAGGGYEQYF
>NA|NA|TRBV2|TRBJ1-4
TGTGCCAGCAGTGAAGCGGGGTACCTGGAACTGTTTTTT
CASSEAGYLELFF
>NA|NA|TRBV19|TRBJ1-5
TGTGCCAGTAGGTCACCCGAGGGGTTCGATCAGCCCCAGCATTTT
CASRSPEGFDQPQHF
>NA|NA|TRBV6-5|TRBJ1-5
TGTGCCAGCAGTCCAGACAGGACTCAGCCCCAGCATTTT
CASSPDRTQPQHF
>NA|NA|TRBV5-4|TRBJ1-1
TGTGCCTGTAAACCTGGGGGGGGAGCCGGTAACACTGAAGCTTTCTTT
CACKPGGGAGNTEAFF
>NA|NA|TRBV9|TRBJ1-4
TGTGCCAGCAGCGGACGGGGCGATCCGGGGGAAAAACTGTTTTTT
CASSGRGDPGEKLFF
>NA|TRBD1|TRBV19|TRBJ1-2
TGTGCCAGTAGTACACAGGGGGCGCATGGCTACACCTTC
CASSTQGAHGYTF
>once|TRBD2|TRBV7-9|TRBJ2-1
TGTGCCAGCAGCTTCCGACTAGCGGGTTACCCCTACAATGAGCAGTTCTTC
CASSFRLAGYPYNEQFF
>NA|TRBD2|TRBV18|TRBJ2-7
TGTGCCAGCTCACCAAGACCTAGCGGGAATAACGAGCAGTACTTC
CASSPRPSGNNEQYF
>NA|TRBD2|TRBV7-2|TRBJ2-3
TGTGCCAGCAGCGGCAGCGGGGCGAGCACAGATACGCAGTATTTT
CASSGSGASTDTQYF
>NA|NA|TRBV3-1/TRBV3-2|TRBJ1-2
TGTGCCAGCAGCTTCGGGGAGGGGAACTATGGCTACACCTTC
CASSFGEGNYGYTF
>NA|NA|TRBV6-1|TRBJ2-7
TGTGCCAGCAGTGAATCCAAGAACAGGGACGAGCAGTACTTC
CASSESKNRDEQYF
>NA|NA|TRBV19|TRBJ2-6
TGTGCCAGTAGTGTCCAGGAGTCTGGGGCCAACGTCCTGACTTTC
CASSVQESGANVLTF
>NA|TRBD2|TRBV3-1/TRBV3-2|TRBJ2-5
TGTGCCAGCAGCCCGTTGGATGCGGGGGGCAATCAAGAGACCCAGTACTTC
CASSPLDAGGNQETQYF
>NA|TRBD1|TRBV2|TRBJ1-5
TGTGCCAGCAGACTCGGACAGGGCGCCACTCAGCCCCAGCATTTT
CASRLGQGATQPQHF
>NA|TRBD1|TRBV7-2|TRBJ2-6
TGTGCCAGCAGCCCCGGGACAGCTGGGGCCAACGTCCTGACTTTC
CASSPGTAGANVLTF
>NA|NA|TRBV5-4|TRBJ1-1
TGTGCCAGCAGCTTGGCCCAACAGGGGAACACTGAAGCTTTCTTT
CASSLAQQGNTEAFF
>NA|NA|TRBV6-5|TRBJ1-2
TGTGCCAGCAGTTACCTAGGGAGGGATGGCTACACCTTC
CASSYLGRDGYTF
>NA|NA|TRBV5-1|TRBJ2-2
TGCGCCAGCAGCTTGGTTCCCCCGTACCAGGCACACACCGGGGAGCTGTTTTTT
CASSLVPPYQAHTGELFF
>NA|TRBD1|TRBV6-1|TRBJ1-2
TGTGCCAGCAGTGGAAGGGGGCCAGAAACTAACTATGGCTACACCTTC
CASSGRGPETNYGYTF
>NA|TRBD1|TRBV7-9|TRBJ1-1
TGTGCCAGCAGCTCTTCGACAGGGTCGACCACTGAAGCTTTCTTT
CASSSSTGSTTEAFF
>once|TRBD1|TRBV12-3/TRBV12-4|TRBJ2-1
TGTGCCAGCAGCCCTGGACAGGGTGAGCAGTTCTTC
CASSPGQGEQFF
>once|TRBD2|TRBV30|TRBJ2-5
TGTGCCTGGAGAACTAGCGGGAGTAGAGAGACCCAGTACTTC
CAWRTSGSRETQYF
>NA|NA|TRBV5-1|TRBJ1-2
TGCGCCAGCAGCCCCCGGGAGGGCTCCTATGGCTACACCTTC
CASSPREGSYGYTF
>NA|TRBD1|TRBV5-1|TRBJ1-5
TGCGCCAGCAGCTTAGGGGACAGGGAGAATCAGCCCCAGCATTTT
CASSLGDRENQPQHF